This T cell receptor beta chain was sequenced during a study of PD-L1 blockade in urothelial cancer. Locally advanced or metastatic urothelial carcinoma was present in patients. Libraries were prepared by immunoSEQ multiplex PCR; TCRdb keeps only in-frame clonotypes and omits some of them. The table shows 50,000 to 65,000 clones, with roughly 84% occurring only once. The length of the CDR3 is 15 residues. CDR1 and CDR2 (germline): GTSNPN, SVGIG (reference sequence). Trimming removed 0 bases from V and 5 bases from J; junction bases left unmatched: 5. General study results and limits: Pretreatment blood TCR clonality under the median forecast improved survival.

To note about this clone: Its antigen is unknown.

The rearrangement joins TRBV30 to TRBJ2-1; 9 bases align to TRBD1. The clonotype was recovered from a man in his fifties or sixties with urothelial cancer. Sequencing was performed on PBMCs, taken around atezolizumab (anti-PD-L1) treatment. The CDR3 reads CAWSVLGQGHNEQFF. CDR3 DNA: TGTGCCTGGAGTGTTTTGGGACAGGGCCACAATGAGCAGTTCTTC.